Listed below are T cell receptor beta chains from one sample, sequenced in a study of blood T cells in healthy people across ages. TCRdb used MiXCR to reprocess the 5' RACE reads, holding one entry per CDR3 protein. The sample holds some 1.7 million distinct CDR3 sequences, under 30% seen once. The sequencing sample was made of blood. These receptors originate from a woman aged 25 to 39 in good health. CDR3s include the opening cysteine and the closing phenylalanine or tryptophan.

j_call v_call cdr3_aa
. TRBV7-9 CASSMQVYEQYF
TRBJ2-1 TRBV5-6 CASSSGPKLNEQFF
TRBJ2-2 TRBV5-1 CASTDPGTGYTGELFF
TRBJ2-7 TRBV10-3 CAIRGMTSGTYEQYF
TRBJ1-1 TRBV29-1 CSVTGDTEAFF
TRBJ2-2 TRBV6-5 CASRTLTELSGELFF
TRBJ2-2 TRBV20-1 CSAREPGFRIGELFF
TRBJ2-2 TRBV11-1 CASSLTAQSGEPFF
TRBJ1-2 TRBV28 CASNTAIYGYTF
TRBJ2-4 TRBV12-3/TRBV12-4 CASSTGTSGENIQYF
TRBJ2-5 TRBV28 CASSPRLAGARLRYQETQYF
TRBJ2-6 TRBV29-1 CSVGGSLSGANVLTF
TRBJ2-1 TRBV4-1 CASSQVGGDGRKFF
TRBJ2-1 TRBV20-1 CSAVHHGGHNERFF
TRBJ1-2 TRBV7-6 CASTQFPAGTGSGYTF
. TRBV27 CASREPQNPYEQYF
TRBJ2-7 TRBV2 CASPPPEQYF
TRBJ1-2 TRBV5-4 CASSPVGSWNYGYTF
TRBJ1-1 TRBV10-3 CAIAPTGQVNTEAFF
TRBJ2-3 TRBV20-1 CSAGDRARTDTQYF
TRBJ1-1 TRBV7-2 CASSSEIRVHTEAFF
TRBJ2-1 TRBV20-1 CSARPRASGRANEQFF
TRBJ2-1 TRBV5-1 CASTTGPGGDEQFF
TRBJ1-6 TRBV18 CASSPLNGNNSPLHF
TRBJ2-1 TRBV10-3 CAIKQGSYNEQFF
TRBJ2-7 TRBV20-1 CSAPSGAYEQYF
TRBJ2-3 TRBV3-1 CASSSGWDTQYF
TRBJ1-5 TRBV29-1 CSARLGGDQPQHF
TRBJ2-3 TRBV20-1 CSGYTSDTQYF
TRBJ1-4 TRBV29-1 CSVEQKTALWGNEKLFF
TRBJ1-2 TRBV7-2 CASTSTGGAYGYTF
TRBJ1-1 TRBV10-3 CATSQTETEAFF
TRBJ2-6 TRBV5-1 CTSSLLSGYNSGANVLTF
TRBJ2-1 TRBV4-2 CASSQDLVGEQFF
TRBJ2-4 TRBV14 CASSQVRMAIQYF
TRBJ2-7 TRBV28 CASRGGTGGREQYF
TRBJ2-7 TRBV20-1 CSARAGGQGDYEQYF
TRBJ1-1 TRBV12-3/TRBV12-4 CASSLNTLNTEAFF
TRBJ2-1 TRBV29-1 CSVGTSGNYNEQFF
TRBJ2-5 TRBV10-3 CAISQLEETQYF
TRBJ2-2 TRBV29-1 CSVEDPVAGGNTGELFF
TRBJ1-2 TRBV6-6 CASGQDYGYTF
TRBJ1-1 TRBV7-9 CASSSKTAIAEAFF
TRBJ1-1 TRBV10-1 CASSSSGDGEAFF
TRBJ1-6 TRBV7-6 CASSLATGKRKDSPLHF
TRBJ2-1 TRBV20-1 CSARTSGGPTPYNEQFF
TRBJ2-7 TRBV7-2 CASSLDGTEIHEQYF
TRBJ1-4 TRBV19 CATRGTGRNNEKLFF
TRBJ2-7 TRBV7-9 CASSTWNSYEQYF
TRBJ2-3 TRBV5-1 CASSLVVLGKTDTQYF
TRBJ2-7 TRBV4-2 CASSEGQESYYEQYF
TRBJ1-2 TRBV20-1 CSASDILLPGYTF
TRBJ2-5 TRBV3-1 CASSQSSGSGTQYF
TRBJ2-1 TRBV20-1 CSARRLAGVYNEQFF
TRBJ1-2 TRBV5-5 CASSLVRGTGYGYTF
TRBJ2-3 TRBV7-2 CASSSDSGRDSTQYF
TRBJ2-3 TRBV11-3 CASSDRGQFTDTQYF
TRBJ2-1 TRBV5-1 CASSLDGQLYNEQFF